The 10 T cell receptor beta chains below all came from one sample that was sequenced in a study of T cells in Graves' hyperthyroidism and ophthalmopathy. From RNA transcripts, TCR beta CDR3 regions were amplified. Using the HTBI primer set, a first-round RT-PCR was run on the TCR CDR3. TCRdb used MiXCR to reprocess the multiplex PCR reads, holding one entry per CDR3 protein. In the table there are about 640,000 distinct CDR3 sequences, roughly 20% of which are singletons. Sequenced input: blood. All receptors derive from a man in his thirties or forties with Graves' ophthalmopathy.

This clonotype was detected ten times or more. The chain combines TRBV6-1 with TRBJ2-2; TRBD2 aligns across 13 bases. V trimming: 4 bases; J trimming: 3 bases; junction bases outside the gene matches: 5. This CDR3 spans 17 amino acids. CDR1 MNHNS and CDR2 SASEGT come from the germline V gene. The CDR3, as DNA: TGTGCCAGCAGTGGTGTGGGACTAGCGGGATACACCGGGGAGCTGTTTTTT. It specifies CASSGVGLAGYTGELFF.

The chain uses TRBV7-6 and TRBJ2-2; D not certain. The CDR3 is 15 amino acids. Germline values: CDR1 SGHVS, CDR2 FNYEAQ. V was shortened by 3 bases and J by 4 bases, with 12 bases between the two germline ends. The CDR3 DNA reads TGTGCCAGCAGCTTGCAAAGGTCCGTCACCGGGGAGCTGTTTTTT. It specifies CASSLQRSVTGELFF.

This sequence joins TRBV5-4 and TRBJ1-1; D not certain. Looked up from germline, CDR1 is SGHNT and CDR2 is YYREEE (reference sequence). The V and J ends lost 4 bases and 0 bases respectively, with 13 bases between them. The CDR3 spans 15 residues. CDR3 nucleotide sequence: TGTGCCAGCAGCACGGAACTGCATTTGAACACTGAAGCTTTCTTT. Translating it yields CASSTELHLNTEAFF.

This clonotype was detected only a few times. The rearrangement joins TRBV14 to TRBJ2-7, with D possibly called TRBD1 or TRBD2 (6 bases each). V shed 2 bases and J shed 7 bases, with 15 bases lying between them. CDR3 length: 14 amino acids. Germline CDR1 reads SGHDN; CDR2 reads FVKESK. The chain's CDR3 is CASSQRGQREEQYF. In DNA, the CDR3 is TGTGCCAGCAGCCAACGGGGACAACGGGAGGAGCAGTACTTC.

The rearrangement uses TRBV5-1 and TRBJ2-5; 8 bases match TRBD2. Germline CDR1 reads SGHRS; CDR2 reads YFSETQ. This CDR3 has 20 residues. The V segment lost 4 bases and the J segment 1 base; nucleotides outside the gene matches: 21. The CDR3 reads CASSPSSGLAGVRGQETQYF. In nucleotides, the CDR3 is TGCGCCAGCAGCCCCTCTAGCGGGCTAGCGGGCGTCCGTGGCCAAGAGACCCAGTACTTC.

The chain joins TRBV6-2 or TRBV6-3 to TRBJ1-5, with 7 nucleotides matching TRBD1. CDR1 and CDR2 from the germline V gene are MNHEY and SVGEGT. V gave up 2 bases and J gave up 3 bases; unmatched junction bases: 1. The CDR3 covers 14 residues. CDR3 protein: CASSYGTVNQPQHF. The CDR3 bases are TGTGCCAGCAGTTACGGGACAGTCAATCAGCCCCAGCATTTT.

This clonotype was seen only a few times. CDR3 DNA sequence: TGTGCCATCAGTACGGACACTATGAACACTGAAGCTTTCTTT. It translates to CAISTDTMNTEAFF. The chain couples TRBV10-3 to TRBJ1-1; the D gene is possibly TRBD1 (5 bases). V shed 5 bases and J shed 0 bases, with 10 bases lying between them. The germline V gene encodes CDR1 ENHRY and CDR2 SYGVKD. The CDR3 extends over 14 amino acids.

This clonotype was seen a handful of times. A clone one base away is much larger, so this may be a read error. This chain connects TRBV11-2 to TRBJ2-7; 7 bases are shared with TRBD2. The CDR3 covers 15 residues. Germline CDR1 and CDR2: SGHAT and FQNNGV. Trimming removed 1 base from V and 4 bases from J; junction bases left unmatched: 7. CDR3 sequence: CASSLAGPRGYEQYF. The CDR3 DNA follows: TGTGCCAGCAGCTTAGCGGGCCCGCGGGGGTACGAGCAGTACTTC.

This clonotype was counted a few times. The V call is TRBV4-1, the J call TRBJ2-2; TRBD1 aligns across 10 bases. The CDR3 consists of 17 residues. J lost 4 bases, V lost 4 bases, and 9 bases had no gene match. Germline V gene lookup returns CDR1 MGHRA and CDR2 YSYEKL. This CDR3 reads CASSPRQGARLTGELFF. The CDR3 DNA is TGCGCCAGCAGCCCCCGACAGGGGGCACGACTCACCGGGGAGCTGTTTTTT.

CDR3 sequence: CASQPRDGELFF. Here the CDR3 DNA reads TGTGCCAGCCAACCCAGGGACGGGGAGCTGTTTTTT. The V call is TRBV18, the J call TRBJ2-2; perhaps TRBD1 as D (5 bases). CDR1 is KGHSH and CDR2 is LQKENI in the germline V gene. This CDR3 is 12 amino acids long. V dropped 8 bases and J dropped 7 bases, with 11 bases sitting between them.